The rows below give T cell receptor beta chains drawn from one sample of a study of T-cell memory formation after mild COVID-19. Via MiXCR, TCRdb re-called the 5' RACE reads, giving one row per CDR3 protein. Of fewer than 350,000 distinct CDR3 sequences listed, roughly 18% are singletons. The source material was PBMCs or a T cell subset sorted from them (not recorded which). The receptors stem from a man younger than 30 who had mild COVID-19 (a few samples of this study predate the infection). Cell type and time point are not known. Each CDR3 is given with its conserved first and last residue. Fields, in order: V gene, clone size, J gene, D gene, CDR3 DNA, CDR3 protein. D genes are given only for firm matches. Size is stated for part of the rows, as once, few or many counts, or as a class when the clone is expanded.

>TRBV19|NA|TRBJ1-4|NA
TGTGCCAGTAGTATCGCACACCTTAATGAAAAACTGTTTTTT
CASSIAHLNEKLFF
>TRBV5-1|few|TRBJ2-3|TRBD1
TGCGCCAGCAGCACCGGGACAGGGGTAACAGATACGCAGTATTTT
CASSTGTGVTDTQYF
>TRBV10-3|few|TRBJ2-1|TRBD2
TGTGCCATCAGGGGGGACCCTAGCGGGGGAAATGAGCAGTTCTTC
CAIRGDPSGGNEQFF
>TRBV4-1|NA|TRBJ2-2|NA
TGCGCCAGCAGCCATCTCGGGCGGAGCGGGGAGCTGTTTTTT
CASSHLGRSGELFF
>TRBV9|few|TRBJ2-4|NA
TGTGCCAGCAGCGTGGCCCCAGGTACCGCCAAAAACATTCAGTACTTC
CASSVAPGTAKNIQYF
>TRBV10-3|NA|TRBJ2-2|NA
TGTGCCATCAGTGACTATACCGGGGAGCTGTTTTTT
CAISDYTGELFF
>TRBV6-5|NA|TRBJ1-6|NA
TGTGCCAGCAGTTTCAACGGGGAAGGATCACCCCTCCACTTT
CASSFNGEGSPLHF
>TRBV7-2|NA|TRBJ2-3|TRBD2
TGTGCCAGCAGCTTAACTAGCGGCACAGATACGCAGTATTTT
CASSLTSGTDTQYF
>TRBV6-5|many|TRBJ1-1|NA
TGTGCCAGCAGAAAGGGGGGGAGCACTGAAGCTTTCTTT
CASRKGGSTEAFF
>TRBV27|NA|TRBJ2-4|NA
TGTGCCAGCAGCCCCAGTCCCCCGGGACTCAACTTAGCCAAAAACATTCAGTACTTC
CASSPSPPGLNLAKNIQYF
>TRBV5-1|NA|TRBJ2-1|TRBD1
TGCGCCAGCAGCTTGGGACCGACAGGGACAAACAATGAGCAGTTCTTC
CASSLGPTGTNNEQFF
>TRBV3-1|few|TRBJ1-1|TRBD1
TGTGCCAGCAGCCTGGGACAGTTAAGCGGAGCTTTCTTT
CASSLGQLSGAFF
>TRBV20-1|few|TRBJ2-3|TRBD2
TGCAGTGCTAGAGACTTCAATCTAGCGGGGTCTAGCACAGATACGCAGTATTTT
CSARDFNLAGSSTDTQYF
>TRBV10-3|NA|TRBJ1-4|NA
TGTGCCATCAGTAAAGGCGAAAAACTGTTTTTT
CAISKGEKLFF
>TRBV2|NA|TRBJ2-7|NA
TGTGCCAGCCGACTTAACCCCTGGGAGCAGTACTTC
CASRLNPWEQYF
>TRBV5-1|many|TRBJ2-3|TRBD2
TGCGCCAGCAGCTTATCGACTAGCGGGGGCACAGATACGCAGTATTTT
CASSLSTSGGTDTQYF
>TRBV27|few|TRBJ2-3|TRBD2
TGTGCCAGCAGTTTTCTAGCGGGGGGTCCAGATACGCAGTATTTT
CASSFLAGGPDTQYF
>TRBV3-1|NA|TRBJ2-1|NA
TGTGCCAGCAGCCTCTCGGCGGGCGGGGATGAGCAGTTCTTC
CASSLSAGGDEQFF
>TRBV4-2|few|TRBJ2-1|TRBD1
TGTGCCAGCAGCACCCCCGGACAGGTCTCCTACAATGAGCAGTTCTTC
CASSTPGQVSYNEQFF
>TRBV29-1|few|TRBJ2-2|NA
TGCAGCGTCGGGGGCGCTCTCAACGGGGAGCTGTTTTTT
CSVGGALNGELFF
>TRBV4-3|many|TRBJ1-5|NA
TGCGCCAGCAGCCAAGATAGTCTCAATCAGCCCCAGCATTTT
CASSQDSLNQPQHF
>TRBV12-3/TRBV12-4|many|TRBJ2-3|NA
TGTGCCAGCAGTTTACTCACAGATACGCAGTATTTT
CASSLLTDTQYF
>TRBV5-1|few|TRBJ2-6|NA
TGCGCCAGCAGTTCGGACAGCGCGTCGACCAACGTCCTGACTTTC
CASSSDSASTNVLTF
>TRBV10-1|NA|TRBJ2-5|NA
TGCGCCAGCAGTGAGTCCGGGGGAAGGGAGACCCAGTACTTC
CASSESGGRETQYF
>TRBV10-3|few|TRBJ2-3|NA
TGTGCCATCTACGCCATGAGCACAGATACGCAGTATTTT
CAIYAMSTDTQYF
>TRBV5-5|NA|TRBJ1-1|NA
TGTGCCAGCAGCCAGGACAGAGCCAACACTGAAGCTTTCTTT
CASSQDRANTEAFF
>TRBV6-2/TRBV6-3|NA|TRBJ2-3|NA
TGTGCCAGCAGTTACCCCCTCGACAGCACAGATACGCAGTATTTT
CASSYPLDSTDTQYF
>TRBV12-5|NA|TRBJ1-1|TRBD1
TGTGCTAGTGGTTTGGTACTACGACAGGGTGGCACTGAAGCTTTCTTT
CASGLVLRQGGTEAFF
>TRBV5-4|NA|TRBJ2-1|NA
TGTGCCAGCAGCTTGGCCGGGTGGTCCTCCTACAATGAGCAGTTCTTC
CASSLAGWSSYNEQFF
>TRBV6-1|NA|TRBJ1-1|NA
TGTGCCAGCAGTTCGGGACACCCAGGCCCTGAAGCTTTCTTT
CASSSGHPGPEAFF
>TRBV12-3/TRBV12-4|NA|TRBJ2-1|NA
TGTGCCAGCAGTTTACGGCAGGGGAACAATGAGCAGTTCTTC
CASSLRQGNNEQFF
>TRBV27|few|TRBJ2-3|NA
TGTGCCAGCAGTTTTGGTAGTGTCGTCGATACGCAGTATTTT
CASSFGSVVDTQYF
>TRBV10-1|few|TRBJ2-7|TRBD1
TGCGCCAGCAGTCCTCGACAGGGTTGGCAGGGCGAGCAGTACTTC
CASSPRQGWQGEQYF
>TRBV7-2|NA|TRBJ1-2|NA
TGTGCCAGCAGCGCTTTAACGAGTGGTGGCTACACCTTC
CASSALTSGGYTF
>TRBV28|NA|TRBJ1-1|NA
TGTGCCAGCAGCTATGGACGGAGCAACACTGAAGCTTTCTTT
CASSYGRSNTEAFF
>TRBV5-1|few|TRBJ2-1|NA
TGCGCCAGCAGCTTAACAGCTTACAATGAGCAGTTCTTC
CASSLTAYNEQFF
>TRBV4-1|NA|TRBJ2-6|NA
TGCGCCAGCAGCCAAGTCAACTCTGGGGCCAACGTCCTGACTTTC
CASSQVNSGANVLTF
>TRBV14|few|TRBJ1-5|NA
TGTGCCAGCAGCCAAGGGTCAACGGGGCCCCAGCATTTT
CASSQGSTGPQHF